The rows below give T cell receptor beta chains drawn from one sample of a study of blood T cell repertoires in COVID-19. Repertoires were generated with immunoSEQ multiplex PCR, while TCRdb's copy carries only in-frame clones and drops some. The sample yields 200,000 to 250,000 clones, about 89% seen once. The specimen was peripheral blood. The receptors come from a woman aged 40 to 50 with acute or convalescent COVID-19. CDR3s include the opening cysteine and the closing phenylalanine or tryptophan. A D gene is named only where the DNA matches it firmly. Rows give clone size only sometimes, using once, few, many, or a class for an expanded clone.

-	TRBV6-5	TRBD2	TRBJ2-1	TGTGCCACGCTAGCGGGGGAGTACAATGAGCAGTTCTTC	CATLAGEYNEQFF
-	TRBV5-4	TRBD1	TRBJ1-4	TGTGCCAGCAGCAGATACGGGACAGGGTCTGGGGAAAAACTGTTTTTT	CASSRYGTGSGEKLFF
-	TRBV4-2	-	TRBJ2-1	TGTGCCAGCAGCCAAGAAAGTGCGAGCTCCTACAATGAGCAGTTCTTC	CASSQESASSYNEQFF
-	TRBV19	TRBD1	TRBJ1-2	TGTGCCAGTAGTATAGGTACAGGGGACTATGGCTACACCTTC	CASSIGTGDYGYTF
-	TRBV30	-	TRBJ1-6	TGTGCCTGTAGACAGGCGAGGTACTCACCCCTCCACTTT	CACRQARYSPLHF
-	TRBV25-1	TRBD1	TRBJ2-5	TGTGCCAGCAGCAAAGGGGCAGGGGGTTCGGGAGAGACCCAGTACTTC	CASSKGAGGSGETQYF
-	TRBV19	-	TRBJ1-1	TGTGCCAGTAGATTGACACAGGGAACTGAAGCTTTCTTT	CASRLTQGTEAFF
-	TRBV12-3/TRBV12-4	-	TRBJ1-5	TGTGCCAGCAGTTCGGGAAATCAGCCCCAGCATTTT	CASSSGNQPQHF
-	TRBV10-3	-	TRBJ1-2	TGTGCCATCAGTGGCACCCGCGGGCTCTCTGGCTACACCTTC	CAISGTRGLSGYTF
-	TRBV10-3	-	TRBJ1-1	TGTGCCATCAGTGCTCTGAGTTTGAACACTGAAGCTTTCTTT	CAISALSLNTEAFF
many	TRBV5-1	TRBD1	TRBJ1-4	TGCGCCAGCAGCTTGGGGGTTGAGACAGGGTCTGAAAAACTGTTTTTT	CASSLGVETGSEKLFF
-	TRBV7-9	-	TRBJ1-6	TGTGCCAGCCTCCTGGGGAGGGATCTGCATTCACCCCTCCACTTT	CASLLGRDLHSPLHF
-	TRBV4-1	TRBD1	TRBJ1-2	TGCGCCAGCAGCCAACAAGACAGGGCCCTGAACTATGGCTACACCTTC	CASSQQDRALNYGYTF
few	TRBV4-1	-	TRBJ2-2	TGCGCCAGCAGCCCGAGACAGGCTACGAACACCGGGGAGCTGTTTTTT	CASSPRQATNTGELFF
-	TRBV11-3	TRBD1	TRBJ2-3	TGTGCCAGCAGCGGGGACAGGGGACGCACAGATACGCAGTATTTT	CASSGDRGRTDTQYF